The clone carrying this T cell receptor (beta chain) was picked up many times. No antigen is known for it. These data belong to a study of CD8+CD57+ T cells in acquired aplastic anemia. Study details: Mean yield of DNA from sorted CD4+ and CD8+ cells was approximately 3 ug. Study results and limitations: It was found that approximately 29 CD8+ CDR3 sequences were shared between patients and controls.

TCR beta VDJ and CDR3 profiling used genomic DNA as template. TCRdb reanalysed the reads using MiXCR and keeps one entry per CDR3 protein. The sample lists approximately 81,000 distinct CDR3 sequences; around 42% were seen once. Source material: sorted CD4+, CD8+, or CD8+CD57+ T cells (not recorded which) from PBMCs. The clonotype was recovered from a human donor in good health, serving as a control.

In DNA form, the CDR3 reads TGTGCCAGCAGCCGGACTGGCAGCTCCTACGAGCAGTACTTC. This translates into CASSRTGSSYEQYF. This chain links TRBV11-3 with TRBJ2-7; D is perhaps TRBD2 (5 bases). V shed 5 bases and J shed 0 bases, with 11 bases lying between them. Germline values: CDR1 SGHNT, CDR2 YENEEA. This CDR3 comprises 14 residues.